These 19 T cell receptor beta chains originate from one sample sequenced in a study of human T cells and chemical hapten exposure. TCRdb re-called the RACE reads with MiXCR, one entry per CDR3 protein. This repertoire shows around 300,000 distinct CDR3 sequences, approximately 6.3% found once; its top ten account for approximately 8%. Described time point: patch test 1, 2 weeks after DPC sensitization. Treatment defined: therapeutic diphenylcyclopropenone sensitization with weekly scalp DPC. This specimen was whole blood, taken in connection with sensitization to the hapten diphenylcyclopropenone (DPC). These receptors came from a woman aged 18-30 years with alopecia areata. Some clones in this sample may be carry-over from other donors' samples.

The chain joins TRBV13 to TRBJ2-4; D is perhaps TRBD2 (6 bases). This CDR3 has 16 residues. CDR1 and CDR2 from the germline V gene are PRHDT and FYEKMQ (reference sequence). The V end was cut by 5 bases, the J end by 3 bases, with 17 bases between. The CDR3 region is CASSARVASDKNIQYF. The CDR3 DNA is TGTGCCAGCAGCGCCAGGGTTGCTAGCGACAAAAACATTCAGTACTTC.

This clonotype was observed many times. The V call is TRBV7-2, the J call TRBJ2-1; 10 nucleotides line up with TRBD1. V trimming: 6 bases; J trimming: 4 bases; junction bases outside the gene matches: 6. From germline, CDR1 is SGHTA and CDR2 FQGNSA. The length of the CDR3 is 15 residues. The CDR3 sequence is CASSSGTGVYNEQFF. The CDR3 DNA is TGTGCCAGCAGTTCCGGGACAGGGGTTTACAATGAGCAGTTCTTC.

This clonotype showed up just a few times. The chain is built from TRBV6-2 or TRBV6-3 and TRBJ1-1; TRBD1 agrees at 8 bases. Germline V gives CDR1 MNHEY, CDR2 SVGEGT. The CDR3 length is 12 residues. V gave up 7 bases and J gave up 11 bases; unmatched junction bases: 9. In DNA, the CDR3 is TGTGCCAGCACCCGGACAGGGCGATCCGCTTTCTTT. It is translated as CASTRTGRSAFF.

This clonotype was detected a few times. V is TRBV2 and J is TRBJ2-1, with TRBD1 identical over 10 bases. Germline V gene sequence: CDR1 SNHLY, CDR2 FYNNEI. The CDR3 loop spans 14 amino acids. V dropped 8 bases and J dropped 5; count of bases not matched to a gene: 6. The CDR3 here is CASPTGTGDNEQFF. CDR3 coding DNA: TGTGCCAGCCCCACCGGGACAGGGGACAATGAGCAGTTCTTC.

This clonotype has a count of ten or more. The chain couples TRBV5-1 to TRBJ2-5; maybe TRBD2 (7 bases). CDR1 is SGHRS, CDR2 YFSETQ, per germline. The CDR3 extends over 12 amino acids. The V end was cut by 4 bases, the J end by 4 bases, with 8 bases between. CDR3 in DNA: TGCGCCAGCAGCAGGGGGGGAGAGACCCAGTACTTC. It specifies CASSRGGETQYF.

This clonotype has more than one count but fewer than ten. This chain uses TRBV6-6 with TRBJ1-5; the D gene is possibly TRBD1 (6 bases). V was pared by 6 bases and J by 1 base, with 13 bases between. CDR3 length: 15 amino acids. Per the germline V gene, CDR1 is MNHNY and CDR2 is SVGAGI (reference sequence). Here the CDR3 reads CASSPRQVSNQPQHF. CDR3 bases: TGTGCCAGCAGCCCCCGACAGGTCAGCAATCAGCCCCAGCATTTT.

The CDR3 region is CASSYRGELGEKLFF. The DNA for the CDR3 is TGTGCCAGCAGTTACCGGGGAGAGCTAGGAGAAAAACTGTTTTTT. The chain recombines TRBV6-5 with TRBJ1-4; D gene uncertain. In germline, CDR1 is MNHEY, CDR2 SVGAGI. With 2 bases removed from V and 8 bases from J, the gap between germline ends came to 15 bases. The CDR3 is made up of 15 amino acids.

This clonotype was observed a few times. As DNA, the CDR3 is TGTGCCAGCAACTCAAGGGCCCGCAATCAGCCCCAGCATTTT. Translated: CASNSRARNQPQHF. The rearrangement uses TRBV6-2 or TRBV6-3 and TRBJ1-5; no clear D gene. The germline V gene encodes CDR1 MNHEY and CDR2 SVGEGT. V was pared by 7 bases and J by 2 bases, with 12 bases between. The CDR3 is made up of 14 amino acids.

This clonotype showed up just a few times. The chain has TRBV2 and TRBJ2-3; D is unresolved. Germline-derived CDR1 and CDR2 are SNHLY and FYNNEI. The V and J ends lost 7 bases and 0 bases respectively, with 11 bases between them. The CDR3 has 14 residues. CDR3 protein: CASKSEPSTDTQYF. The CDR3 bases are TGTGCCAGCAAGAGCGAGCCTAGCACAGATACGCAGTATTTT. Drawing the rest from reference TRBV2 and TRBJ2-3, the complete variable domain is EPEVTQTPSHQVTQMGQEVILRCVPISNHLYFYWYRQILGQKVEFLVSFYNNEISEKSEIFDDQFSVERPDGSNFTLKIRSTKLEDSAMYFCASKSEPSTDTQYFGPGTRLTVL.

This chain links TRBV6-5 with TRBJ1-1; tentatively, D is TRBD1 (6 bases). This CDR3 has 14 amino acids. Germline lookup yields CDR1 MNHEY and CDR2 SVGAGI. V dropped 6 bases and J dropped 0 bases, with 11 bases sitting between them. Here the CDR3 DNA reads TGTGCCAGCAGCCGAGACAGGCTGAACACTGAAGCTTTCTTT. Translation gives CASSRDRLNTEAFF.

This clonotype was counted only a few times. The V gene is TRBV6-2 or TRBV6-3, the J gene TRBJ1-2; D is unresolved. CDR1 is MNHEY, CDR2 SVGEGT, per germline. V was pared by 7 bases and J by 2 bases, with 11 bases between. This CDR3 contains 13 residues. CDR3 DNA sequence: TGTGCCAGCACTTGGCGGAGGAACTATGGCTACACCTTC. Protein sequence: CASTWRRNYGYTF.

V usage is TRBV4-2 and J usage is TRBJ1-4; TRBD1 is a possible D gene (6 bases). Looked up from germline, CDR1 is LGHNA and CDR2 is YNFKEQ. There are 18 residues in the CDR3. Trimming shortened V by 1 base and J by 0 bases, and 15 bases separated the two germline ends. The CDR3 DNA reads TGTGCCAGCAGCCAAGGTCGGCAGGGGTGGTCAACTAATGAAAAACTGTTTTTT. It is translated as CASSQGRQGWSTNEKLFF.

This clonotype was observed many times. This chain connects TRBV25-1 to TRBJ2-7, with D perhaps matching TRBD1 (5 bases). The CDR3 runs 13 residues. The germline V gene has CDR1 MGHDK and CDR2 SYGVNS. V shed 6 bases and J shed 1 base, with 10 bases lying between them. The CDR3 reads CASRDKISYEQYF. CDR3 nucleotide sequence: TGTGCCAGCAGGGACAAAATTTCCTACGAGCAGTACTTC.

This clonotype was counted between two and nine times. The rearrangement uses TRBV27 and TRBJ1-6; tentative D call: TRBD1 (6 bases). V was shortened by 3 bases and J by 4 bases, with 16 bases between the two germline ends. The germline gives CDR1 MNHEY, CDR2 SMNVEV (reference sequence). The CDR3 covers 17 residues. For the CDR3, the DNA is TGTGCCAGCAGTTTTATATTGGGGGGGCTTTATAATTCACCCCTCCACTTT. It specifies CASSFILGGLYNSPLHF.

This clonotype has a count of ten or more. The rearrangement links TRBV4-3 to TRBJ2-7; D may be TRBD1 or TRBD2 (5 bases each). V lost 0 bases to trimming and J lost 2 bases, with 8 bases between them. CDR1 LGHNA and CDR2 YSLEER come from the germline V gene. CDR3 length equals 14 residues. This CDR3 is CASSQDMGAYEQYF. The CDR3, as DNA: TGCGCCAGCAGCCAAGATATGGGGGCCTACGAGCAGTACTTC.

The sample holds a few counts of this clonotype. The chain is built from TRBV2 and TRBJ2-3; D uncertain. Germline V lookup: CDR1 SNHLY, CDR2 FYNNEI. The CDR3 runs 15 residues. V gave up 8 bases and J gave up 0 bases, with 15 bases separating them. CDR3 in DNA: TGTGCCAGCCCCGGGTCGCATCTGAGCACAGATACGCAGTATTTT. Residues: CASPGSHLSTDTQYF.

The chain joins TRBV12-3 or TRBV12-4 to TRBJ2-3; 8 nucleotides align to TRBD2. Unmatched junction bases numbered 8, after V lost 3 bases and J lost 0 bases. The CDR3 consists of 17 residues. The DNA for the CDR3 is TGTGCCAGCAGTTTGGGTCTGCGGGGGGCCAGCACAGATACGCAGTATTTT. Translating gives CASSLGLRGASTDTQYF.

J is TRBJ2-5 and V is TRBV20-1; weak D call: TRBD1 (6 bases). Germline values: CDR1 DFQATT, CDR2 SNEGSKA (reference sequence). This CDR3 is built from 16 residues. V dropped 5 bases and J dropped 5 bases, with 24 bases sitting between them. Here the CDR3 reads CSALVPARGGYETQYF. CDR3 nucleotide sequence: TGCAGTGCTCTAGTCCCGGCCAGAGGGGGATATGAGACCCAGTACTTC.

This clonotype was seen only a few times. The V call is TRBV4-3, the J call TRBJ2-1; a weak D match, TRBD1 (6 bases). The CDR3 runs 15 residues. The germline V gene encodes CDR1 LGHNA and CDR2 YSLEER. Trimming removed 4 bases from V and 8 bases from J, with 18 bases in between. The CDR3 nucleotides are TGCGCCAGCAGCCCCACAGGGTATTACCTTGATGAGCAGTTCTTC. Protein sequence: CASSPTGYYLDEQFF.